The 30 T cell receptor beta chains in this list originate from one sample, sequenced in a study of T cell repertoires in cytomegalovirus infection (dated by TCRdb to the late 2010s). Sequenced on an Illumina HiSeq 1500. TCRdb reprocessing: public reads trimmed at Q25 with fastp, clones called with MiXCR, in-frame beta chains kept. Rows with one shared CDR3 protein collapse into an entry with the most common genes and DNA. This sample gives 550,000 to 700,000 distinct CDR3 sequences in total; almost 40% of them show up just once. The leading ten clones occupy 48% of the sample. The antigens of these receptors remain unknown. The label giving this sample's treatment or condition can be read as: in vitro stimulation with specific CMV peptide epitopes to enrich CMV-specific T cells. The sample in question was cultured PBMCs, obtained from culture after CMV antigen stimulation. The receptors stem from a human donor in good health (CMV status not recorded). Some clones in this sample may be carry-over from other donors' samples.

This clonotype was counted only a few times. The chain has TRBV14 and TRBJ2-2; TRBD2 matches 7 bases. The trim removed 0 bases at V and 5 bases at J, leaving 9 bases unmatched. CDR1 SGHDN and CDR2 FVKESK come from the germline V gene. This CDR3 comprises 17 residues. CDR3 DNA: TGTGCCAGCAGCCAAGATGTAGGACTAGTGGGAACCGGGGAGCTGTTTTTT. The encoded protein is CASSQDVGLVGTGELFF.

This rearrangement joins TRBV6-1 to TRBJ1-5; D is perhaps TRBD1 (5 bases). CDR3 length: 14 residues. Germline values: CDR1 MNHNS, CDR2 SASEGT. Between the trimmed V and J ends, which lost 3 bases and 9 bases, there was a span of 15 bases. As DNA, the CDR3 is TGTGCCAGCAGTGACTATGTGGGGGTACGGCCCCAGCATTTT. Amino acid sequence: CASSDYVGVRPQHF.

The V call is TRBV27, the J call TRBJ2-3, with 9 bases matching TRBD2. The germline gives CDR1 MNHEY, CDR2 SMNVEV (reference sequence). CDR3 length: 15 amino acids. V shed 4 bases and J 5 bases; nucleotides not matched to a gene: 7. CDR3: CASSSRGRGGDTQYF. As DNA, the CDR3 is TGTGCCAGCAGTTCACGGGGGCGGGGGGGAGATACGCAGTATTTT.

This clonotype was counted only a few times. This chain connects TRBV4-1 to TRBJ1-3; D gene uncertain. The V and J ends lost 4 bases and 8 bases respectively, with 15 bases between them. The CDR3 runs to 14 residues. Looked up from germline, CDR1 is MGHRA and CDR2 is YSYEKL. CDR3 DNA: TGCGCCAGCAGCCCCCGGACCGGTCGGGACACCATATATTTT. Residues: CASSPRTGRDTIYF.

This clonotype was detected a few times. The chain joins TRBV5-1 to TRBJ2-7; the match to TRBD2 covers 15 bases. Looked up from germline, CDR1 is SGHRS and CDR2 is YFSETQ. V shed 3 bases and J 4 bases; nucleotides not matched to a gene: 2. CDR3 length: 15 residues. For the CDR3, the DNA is TGCGCCAGCAGCTGGACTAGCGGGAGGGGATACGAGCAGTACTTC. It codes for CASSWTSGRGYEQYF.

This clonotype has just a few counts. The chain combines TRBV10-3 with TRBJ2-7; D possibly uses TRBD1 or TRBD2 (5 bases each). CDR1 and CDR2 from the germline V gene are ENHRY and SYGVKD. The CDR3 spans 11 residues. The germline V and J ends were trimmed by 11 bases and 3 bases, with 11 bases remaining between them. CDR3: CAGGSHYEQYF. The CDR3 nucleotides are TGTGCCGGGGGATCCCACTACGAGCAGTACTTC.

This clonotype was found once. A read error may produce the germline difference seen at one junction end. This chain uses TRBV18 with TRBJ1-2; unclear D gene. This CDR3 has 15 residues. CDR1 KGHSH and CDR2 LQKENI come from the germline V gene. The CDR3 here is CASSLGDGSNYGYIF. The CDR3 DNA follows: TGTGCCAGCTCGCTAGGAGATGGGTCTAACTATGGCTACATCTTC.

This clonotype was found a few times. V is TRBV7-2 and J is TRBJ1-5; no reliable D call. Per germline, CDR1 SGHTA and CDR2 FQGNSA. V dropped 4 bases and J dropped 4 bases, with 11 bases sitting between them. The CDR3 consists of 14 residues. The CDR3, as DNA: TGTGCCAGCAGCTCCCGGGCGTCTAATCAGCCCCAGCATTTT. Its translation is CASSSRASNQPQHF.

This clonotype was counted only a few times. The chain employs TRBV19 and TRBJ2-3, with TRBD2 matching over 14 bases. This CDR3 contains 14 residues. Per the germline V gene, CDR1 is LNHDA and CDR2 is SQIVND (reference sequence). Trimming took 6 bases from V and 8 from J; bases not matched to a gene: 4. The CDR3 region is CASSPGLAGVTQYF. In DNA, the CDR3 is TGTGCCAGTAGCCCGGGACTAGCGGGGGTTACGCAGTATTTT.

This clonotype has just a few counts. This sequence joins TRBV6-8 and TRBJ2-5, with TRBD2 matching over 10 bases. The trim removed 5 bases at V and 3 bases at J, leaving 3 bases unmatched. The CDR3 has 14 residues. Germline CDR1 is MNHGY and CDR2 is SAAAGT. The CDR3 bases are TGTGCCAGCAGTGGGCTAGCGGGGGAAGAGACCCAGTACTTC. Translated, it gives CASSGLAGEETQYF.

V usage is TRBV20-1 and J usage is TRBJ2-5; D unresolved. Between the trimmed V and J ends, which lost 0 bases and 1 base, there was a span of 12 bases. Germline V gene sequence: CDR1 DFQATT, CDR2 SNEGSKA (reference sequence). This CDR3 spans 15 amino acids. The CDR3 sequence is CSARDIGQPQETQYF. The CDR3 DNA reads TGCAGTGCTAGAGATATCGGGCAGCCCCAAGAGACCCAGTACTTC.

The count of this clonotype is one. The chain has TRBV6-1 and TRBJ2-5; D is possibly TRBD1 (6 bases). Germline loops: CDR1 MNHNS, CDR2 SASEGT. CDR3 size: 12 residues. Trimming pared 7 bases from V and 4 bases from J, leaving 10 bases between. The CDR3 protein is CASNWGPETQYF. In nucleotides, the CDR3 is TGTGCCAGCAACTGGGGGCCAGAGACCCAGTACTTC.

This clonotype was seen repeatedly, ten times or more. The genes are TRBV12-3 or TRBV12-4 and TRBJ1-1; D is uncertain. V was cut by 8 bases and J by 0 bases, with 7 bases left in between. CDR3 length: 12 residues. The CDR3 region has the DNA TGTGCCAGCTCCCAGCTGAACACTGAAGCTTTCTTT. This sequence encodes CASSQLNTEAFF.

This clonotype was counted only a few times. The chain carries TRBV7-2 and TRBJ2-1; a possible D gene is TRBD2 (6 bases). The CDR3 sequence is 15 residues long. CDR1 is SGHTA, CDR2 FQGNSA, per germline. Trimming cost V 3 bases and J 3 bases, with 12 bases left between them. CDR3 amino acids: CASSFIASVYNEQFF. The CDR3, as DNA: TGTGCCAGCAGCTTCATCGCTAGCGTCTACAATGAGCAGTTCTTC.

Here the CDR3 DNA reads TGCAGTGCTAGAGAGAGCTCCTACAATGAGCAGTTCTTC. It yields the protein CSARESSYNEQFF. V and J are TRBV20-1 and TRBJ2-1; D not resolved. V gave up 0 bases and J gave up 0 bases, with 3 bases separating them. The CDR3 totals 13 residues. Germline V gene data show CDR1 as DFQATT and CDR2 as SNEGSKA (reference sequence).

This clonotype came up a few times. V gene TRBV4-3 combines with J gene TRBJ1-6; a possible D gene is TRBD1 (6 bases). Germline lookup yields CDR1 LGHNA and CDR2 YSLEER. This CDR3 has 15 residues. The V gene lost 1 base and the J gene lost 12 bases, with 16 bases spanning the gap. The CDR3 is CASSQGGGGNRPLHF. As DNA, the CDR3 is TGCGCCAGCAGCCAAGGGGGGGGCGGGAATCGACCCCTCCACTTT.

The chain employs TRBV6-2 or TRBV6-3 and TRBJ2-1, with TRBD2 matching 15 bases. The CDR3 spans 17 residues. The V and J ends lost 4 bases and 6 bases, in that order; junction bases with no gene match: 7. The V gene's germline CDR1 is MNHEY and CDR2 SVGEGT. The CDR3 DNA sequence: TGTGCCAGCAGTTTTTATCGGACTAGCGGGAGGGCCAATGAGCAGTTCTTC. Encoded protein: CASSFYRTSGRANEQFF.

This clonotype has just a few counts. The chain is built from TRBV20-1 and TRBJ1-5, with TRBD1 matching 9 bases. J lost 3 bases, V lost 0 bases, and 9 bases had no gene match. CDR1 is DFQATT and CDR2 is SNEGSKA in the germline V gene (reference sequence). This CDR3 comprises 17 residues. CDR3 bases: TGCAGTGCTAGAGATCTGACAGGGGGTCCGACCAATCAGCCCCAGCATTTT. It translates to CSARDLTGGPTNQPQHF.

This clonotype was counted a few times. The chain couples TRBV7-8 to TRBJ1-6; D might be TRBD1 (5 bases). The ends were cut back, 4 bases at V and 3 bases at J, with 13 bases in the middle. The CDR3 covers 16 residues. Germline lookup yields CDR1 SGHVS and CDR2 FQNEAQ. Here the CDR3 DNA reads TGTGCCAGCAGCTCAAAGACAGAGAGCTATAATTCACCCCTCCACTTT. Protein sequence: CASSSKTESYNSPLHF.

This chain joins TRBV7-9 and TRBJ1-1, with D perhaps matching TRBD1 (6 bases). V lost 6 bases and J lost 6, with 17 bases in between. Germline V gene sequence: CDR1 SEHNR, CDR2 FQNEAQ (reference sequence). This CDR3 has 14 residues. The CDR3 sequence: CASRFTGRLAEAFF. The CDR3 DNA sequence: TGTGCCAGCAGGTTCACAGGGCGGTTGGCTGAAGCTTTCTTT.

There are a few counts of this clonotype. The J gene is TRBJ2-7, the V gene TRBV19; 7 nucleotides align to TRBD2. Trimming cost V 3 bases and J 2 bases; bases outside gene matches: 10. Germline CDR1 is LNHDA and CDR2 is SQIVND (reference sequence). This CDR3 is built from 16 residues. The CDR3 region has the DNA TGTGCCAGTAGTATCCCAGGCGGGAGCCCCACCTACGAGCAGTACTTC. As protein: CASSIPGGSPTYEQYF.

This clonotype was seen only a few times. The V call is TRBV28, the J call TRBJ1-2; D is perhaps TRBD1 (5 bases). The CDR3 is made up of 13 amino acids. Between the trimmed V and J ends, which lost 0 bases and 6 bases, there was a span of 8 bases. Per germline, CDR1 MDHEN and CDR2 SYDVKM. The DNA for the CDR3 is TGTGCCAGCAGTTTATGGGACAAGGATGGCTACACCTTC. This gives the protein CASSLWDKDGYTF.

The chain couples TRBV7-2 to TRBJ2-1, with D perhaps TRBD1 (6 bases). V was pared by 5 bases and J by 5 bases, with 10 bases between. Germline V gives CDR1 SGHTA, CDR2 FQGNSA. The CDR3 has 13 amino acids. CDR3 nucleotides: TGTGCCAGCAGCAGGGGGTGGGACAATGAGCAGTTCTTC. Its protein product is CASSRGWDNEQFF.

Here the CDR3 DNA reads TGTGCCAGTAGTATCCGCAGGGAGGCTTTCGCAGGGCAGTATTTT. Translation: CASSIRREAFAGQYF. The J gene is TRBJ2-3, the V gene TRBV19; D may be TRBD2 (6 bases). V was trimmed by 3 bases and J by 11 bases, leaving 21 bases between them. Germline loops: CDR1 LNHDA, CDR2 SQIVND (reference sequence). CDR3 size: 15 residues.

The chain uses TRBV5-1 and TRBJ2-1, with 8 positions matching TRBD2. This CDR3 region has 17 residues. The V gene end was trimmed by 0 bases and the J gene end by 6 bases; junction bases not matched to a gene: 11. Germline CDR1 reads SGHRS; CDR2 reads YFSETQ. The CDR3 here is CASSLEGTSAQPNEQFF. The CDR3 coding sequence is TGCGCCAGCAGCTTGGAAGGGACTAGTGCCCAACCCAATGAGCAGTTCTTC.

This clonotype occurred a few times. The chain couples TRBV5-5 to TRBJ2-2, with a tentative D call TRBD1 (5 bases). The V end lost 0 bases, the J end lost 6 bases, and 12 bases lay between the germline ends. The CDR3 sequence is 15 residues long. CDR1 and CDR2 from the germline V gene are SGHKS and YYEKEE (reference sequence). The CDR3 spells CASSLVQVEAGELFF. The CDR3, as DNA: TGTGCCAGCAGCTTGGTACAGGTTGAGGCCGGGGAGCTGTTTTTT.

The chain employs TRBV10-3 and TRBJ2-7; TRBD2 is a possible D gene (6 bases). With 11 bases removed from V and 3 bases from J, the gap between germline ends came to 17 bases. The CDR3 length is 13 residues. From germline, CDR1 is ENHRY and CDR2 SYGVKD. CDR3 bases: TGTGCCGCGGCGCGGGGTCCGCGCTACGAGCAGTACTTC. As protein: CAAARGPRYEQYF.

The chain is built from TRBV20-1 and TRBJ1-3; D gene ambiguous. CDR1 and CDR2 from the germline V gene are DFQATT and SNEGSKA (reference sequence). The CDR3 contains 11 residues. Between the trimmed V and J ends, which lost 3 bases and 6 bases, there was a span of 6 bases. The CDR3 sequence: CSASGVNTIYF. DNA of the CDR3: TGCAGTGCTAGCGGGGTAAACACCATATATTTT.

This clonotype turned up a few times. CDR3 bases: TGCGCCAGCAGCCCGTCGGAGGGCCATAACACTGAAGCTTTCTTT. Amino acids: CASSPSEGHNTEAFF. The J gene is TRBJ1-1, the V gene TRBV4-1; D is uncertain. The CDR3 contains 15 residues. The germline V gene encodes CDR1 MGHRA and CDR2 YSYEKL. Deletions cut 4 bases from V and 2 bases from J, with 14 bases between.

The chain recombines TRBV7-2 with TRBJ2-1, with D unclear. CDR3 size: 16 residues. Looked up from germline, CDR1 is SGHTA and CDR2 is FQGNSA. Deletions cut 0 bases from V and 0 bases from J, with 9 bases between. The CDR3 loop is CASSLAGSSSYNEQFF. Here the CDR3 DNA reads TGTGCCAGCAGCTTAGCAGGTTCTAGCTCCTACAATGAGCAGTTCTTC.